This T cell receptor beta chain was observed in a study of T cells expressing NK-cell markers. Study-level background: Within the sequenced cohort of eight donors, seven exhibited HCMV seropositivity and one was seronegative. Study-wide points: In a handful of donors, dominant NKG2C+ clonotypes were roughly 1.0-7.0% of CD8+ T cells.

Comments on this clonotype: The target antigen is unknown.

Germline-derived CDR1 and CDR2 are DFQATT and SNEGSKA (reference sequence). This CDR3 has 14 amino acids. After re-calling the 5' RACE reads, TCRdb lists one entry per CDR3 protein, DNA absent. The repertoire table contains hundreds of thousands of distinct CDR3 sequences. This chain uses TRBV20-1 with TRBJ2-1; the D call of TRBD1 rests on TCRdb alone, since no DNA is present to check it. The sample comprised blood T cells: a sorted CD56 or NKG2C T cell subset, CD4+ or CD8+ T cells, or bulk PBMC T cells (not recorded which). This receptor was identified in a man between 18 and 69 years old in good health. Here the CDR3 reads CSARVGGGTNEQFF.